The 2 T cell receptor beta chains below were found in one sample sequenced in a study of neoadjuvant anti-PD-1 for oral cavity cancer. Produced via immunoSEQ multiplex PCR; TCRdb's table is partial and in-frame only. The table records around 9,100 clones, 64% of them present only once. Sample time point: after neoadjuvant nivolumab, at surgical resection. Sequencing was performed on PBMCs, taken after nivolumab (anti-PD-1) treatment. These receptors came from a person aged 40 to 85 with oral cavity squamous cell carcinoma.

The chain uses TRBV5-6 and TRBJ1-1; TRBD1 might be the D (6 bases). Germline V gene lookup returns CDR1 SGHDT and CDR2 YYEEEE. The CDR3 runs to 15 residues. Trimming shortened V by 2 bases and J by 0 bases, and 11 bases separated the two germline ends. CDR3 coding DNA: TGTGCCAGCAGCTTCAGGGGCGCTTTGAACACTGAAGCTTTCTTT. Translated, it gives CASSFRGALNTEAFF.

The CDR3 loop reads CASSLGGISGANVLTF. The CDR3 nucleotides are TGTGCCAGCAGTTTGGGCGGAATCTCTGGGGCCAACGTCCTGACTTTC. The chain is built from TRBV28 and TRBJ2-6; D is undetermined. The CDR3 contains 16 residues. The germline V gene has CDR1 MDHEN and CDR2 SYDVKM. Between the trimmed V and J ends, which lost 3 bases and 0 bases, there was a span of 9 bases. Full variable domain (remainder filled in from reference TRBV28 and TRBJ2-6): DVKVTQSSRYLVKRTGEKVFLECVQDMDHENMFWYRQDPGLGLRLIYFSYDVKMKEKGDIPEGYSVSREKKERFSLILESASTNQTSMYLCASSLGGISGANVLTFGAGSRLTVL.